These T cell receptor beta chains were read from a single sample in a study of identifying expanded T cells in peripheral blood. TCRdb's table, derived via immunoSEQ multiplex PCR, lists solely in-frame clones and lacks some. The sample lists about 94,000 clones, around 90% seen once, with under 6.5% in the top ten. Sequenced input: blood. The receptor set was obtained from a person aged 18-70 years in good health. CDR3s include the opening cysteine and the closing phenylalanine or tryptophan. D genes are given only for firm matches. A clone size is listed for some rows: how often the clone was seen (once, few, many), or a class if it is expanded.

D gene: NA; J gene: TRBJ1-4; V gene: TRBV5-4; clone size: NA; CDR3 protein: CASSDSVLKKLFF; CDR3 DNA: TGTGCCAGCAGTGACAGTGTCCTAAAAAAACTGTTTTTT
D gene: NA; J gene: TRBJ2-3; V gene: TRBV29-1; clone size: few; CDR3 protein: CSSAESTDTQYF; CDR3 DNA: TGCAGCTCTGCGGAGAGCACAGATACGCAGTATTTT
D gene: NA; J gene: TRBJ2-5; V gene: TRBV4-2; clone size: NA; CDR3 protein: CASSQDVAGRGETQYF; CDR3 DNA: TGTGCCAGCAGCCAAGACGTGGCGGGGAGGGGGGAGACCCAGTACTTC
D gene: NA; J gene: TRBJ1-4; V gene: TRBV19; clone size: NA; CDR3 protein: CAIPLRTAGQLFF; CDR3 DNA: TGTGCCATCCCGCTTAGGACGGCAGGGCAACTGTTTTTT
D gene: NA; J gene: TRBJ2-2; V gene: TRBV19; clone size: NA; CDR3 protein: CASGRTANTGELFF; CDR3 DNA: TGTGCCAGCGGAAGGACAGCGAACACCGGGGAGCTGTTTTTT
D gene: NA; J gene: TRBJ2-1; V gene: TRBV9; clone size: NA; CDR3 protein: CASSPVGMDPSSYNEQFF; CDR3 DNA: TGTGCCAGCAGCCCCGTGGGGATGGACCCCAGCTCCTACAATGAGCAGTTCTTC
D gene: TRBD2; J gene: TRBJ2-1; V gene: TRBV9; clone size: NA; CDR3 protein: CASSGPGGVAYNEQFF; CDR3 DNA: TGTGCCAGCAGCGGCCCGGGGGGAGTCGCCTACAATGAGCAGTTCTTC
D gene: NA; J gene: TRBJ2-3; V gene: TRBV4-1; clone size: NA; CDR3 protein: CASSQDRVTDTQYF; CDR3 DNA: TGCGCCAGCAGCCAAGATCGGGTCACAGATACGCAGTATTTT
D gene: TRBD2; J gene: TRBJ2-5; V gene: TRBV30; clone size: NA; CDR3 protein: CAWGRERERETQYF; CDR3 DNA: TGTGCCTGGGGGAGGGAGCGGGAGCGAGAGACCCAGTACTTC
D gene: NA; J gene: TRBJ2-1; V gene: TRBV7-3; clone size: NA; CDR3 protein: CASSIPPDHEQFF; CDR3 DNA: TGTGCCAGCAGCATCCCACCGGACCATGAGCAGTTCTTC
D gene: NA; J gene: TRBJ1-1; V gene: TRBV5-1; clone size: NA; CDR3 protein: CASSLGLEGLRAFF; CDR3 DNA: TGCGCCAGCAGCTTGGGATTGGAGGGGCTTAGGGCTTTCTTT
D gene: NA; J gene: TRBJ2-2; V gene: TRBV30; clone size: NA; CDR3 protein: CAWSGDGAGELFF; CDR3 DNA: TGTGCCTGGAGTGGGGACGGAGCCGGGGAGCTGTTTTTT
D gene: NA; J gene: TRBJ1-3; V gene: TRBV11-3; clone size: once; CDR3 protein: CASSPSGRVAPGNTIYF; CDR3 DNA: TGTGCCAGCAGTCCTAGTGGTCGGGTCGCTCCTGGAAACACCATATATTTT
D gene: NA; J gene: TRBJ1-5; V gene: TRBV19; clone size: NA; CDR3 protein: CASSPGHPGDSNQPQHF; CDR3 DNA: TGTGCCAGTAGCCCGGGACATCCTGGGGATAGCAATCAGCCCCAGCATTTT
D gene: TRBD2; J gene: TRBJ2-1; V gene: TRBV7-9; clone size: NA; CDR3 protein: CASSLVRPSGSYNEQFF; CDR3 DNA: TGTGCCAGCAGCTTAGTGCGGCCTAGCGGCTCCTACAATGAGCAGTTCTTC
D gene: NA; J gene: TRBJ2-3; V gene: TRBV5-6; clone size: once; CDR3 protein: CASSLGGGTDTQYF; CDR3 DNA: TGTGCCAGCAGCTTGGGGGGTGGCACAGATACGCAGTATTTT
D gene: NA; J gene: TRBJ1-5; V gene: TRBV19; clone size: NA; CDR3 protein: CASKNDGRGPQHF; CDR3 DNA: TGTGCCAGTAAGAATGACGGACGTGGGCCCCAGCATTTT
D gene: NA; J gene: TRBJ1-4; V gene: TRBV28; clone size: NA; CDR3 protein: CASGRTGGADEKLFF; CDR3 DNA: TGTGCCAGCGGGCGGACGGGGGGCGCCGACGAAAAACTGTTTTTT
D gene: TRBD2; J gene: TRBJ2-7; V gene: TRBV5-1; clone size: NA; CDR3 protein: CASSLGWTSGPSYEQYF; CDR3 DNA: TGCGCCAGCAGCTTGGGATGGACTAGCGGGCCCTCCTACGAGCAGTACTTC
D gene: NA; J gene: TRBJ1-4; V gene: TRBV11-3; clone size: NA; CDR3 protein: CASSLGSPRGLFF; CDR3 DNA: TGTGCCAGCAGCTTAGGCTCCCCCAGGGGACTGTTTTTT
D gene: NA; J gene: TRBJ2-7; V gene: TRBV19; clone size: NA; CDR3 protein: CASSTTVATDRYEQYF; CDR3 DNA: TGTGCCAGTAGTACTACTGTAGCGACTGATAGGTACGAGCAGTACTTC
D gene: NA; J gene: TRBJ1-5; V gene: TRBV19; clone size: once; CDR3 protein: CASSIRDTQPQHF; CDR3 DNA: TGTGCCAGTAGTATCCGGGACACTCAGCCCCAGCATTTT
D gene: TRBD1; J gene: TRBJ2-3; V gene: TRBV5-1; clone size: NA; CDR3 protein: CASSLADRARTDTQYF; CDR3 DNA: TGCGCCAGCAGCTTGGCCGACAGGGCCCGCACAGATACGCAGTATTTT
D gene: NA; J gene: TRBJ1-5; V gene: TRBV30; clone size: NA; CDR3 protein: CAWSAQGIQPQHF; CDR3 DNA: TGTGCCTGGAGTGCTCAGGGCATTCAGCCCCAGCATTTT
D gene: NA; J gene: TRBJ2-1; V gene: TRBV15; clone size: NA; CDR3 protein: CATSRQGSSYNEQFF; CDR3 DNA: TGTGCCACCAGCAGGCAAGGGAGCTCCTACAATGAGCAGTTCTTC
D gene: TRBD2; J gene: TRBJ2-1; V gene: TRBV6-5; clone size: NA; CDR3 protein: CASSYTRLAGGTEQFF; CDR3 DNA: TGTGCCAGCAGTTACACCAGACTAGCGGGGGGGACGGAGCAGTTCTTC
D gene: TRBD1; J gene: TRBJ1-2; V gene: TRBV29-1; clone size: NA; CDR3 protein: CSVVDRSNYGYTF; CDR3 DNA: TGCAGCGTTGTGGACAGGAGTAACTATGGCTACACCTTC
D gene: NA; J gene: TRBJ1-2; V gene: TRBV6-6; clone size: NA; CDR3 protein: CASSYHSGTLGYTF; CDR3 DNA: TGTGCCAGCAGTTACCATTCGGGCACCCTCGGCTACACCTTC
D gene: NA; J gene: TRBJ2-2; V gene: TRBV6-6; clone size: NA; CDR3 protein: CASRPGHTTGELFF; CDR3 DNA: TGTGCCAGCAGGCCGGGACATACCACCGGGGAGCTGTTTTTT
D gene: TRBD1; J gene: TRBJ1-5; V gene: TRBV4-1; clone size: NA; CDR3 protein: CASSQAGTGGRYSNQPQHF; CDR3 DNA: TGCGCCAGCAGCCAAGCCGGGACAGGGGGCCGTTATAGCAATCAGCCCCAGCATTTT
D gene: TRBD1; J gene: TRBJ1-5; V gene: TRBV19; clone size: NA; CDR3 protein: CASSTGGGQPQHF; CDR3 DNA: TGTGCCAGTAGTACAGGGGGGGGTCAGCCCCAGCATTTT
D gene: NA; J gene: TRBJ1-1; V gene: TRBV18; clone size: few; CDR3 protein: CASSLQKTGNTEAFF; CDR3 DNA: TGTGCCAGCTCACTCCAAAAGACAGGGAACACTGAAGCTTTCTTT
D gene: NA; J gene: TRBJ2-2; V gene: TRBV7-3; clone size: NA; CDR3 protein: CASSLSGVTGELFF; CDR3 DNA: TGTGCCAGCAGCTTAAGCGGGGTCACCGGGGAGCTGTTTTTT
D gene: NA; J gene: TRBJ1-1; V gene: TRBV5-1; clone size: NA; CDR3 protein: CANLYSVDTEAFF; CDR3 DNA: TGCGCCAACCTATACTCGGTGGACACTGAAGCTTTCTTT
D gene: TRBD2; J gene: TRBJ2-1; V gene: TRBV19; clone size: NA; CDR3 protein: CASSMRLAGGPGHEQFF; CDR3 DNA: TGTGCCAGTAGTATGCGACTAGCGGGGGGGCCAGGTCATGAGCAGTTCTTC
D gene: NA; J gene: TRBJ1-3; V gene: TRBV9; clone size: NA; CDR3 protein: CASSDRGTGNTIYF; CDR3 DNA: TGTGCCAGCAGCGACCGGGGCACTGGAAACACCATATATTTT
D gene: NA; J gene: TRBJ2-7; V gene: TRBV4-1; clone size: NA; CDR3 protein: CASSLHGDYEQYF; CDR3 DNA: TGCGCCAGCAGCCTACATGGGGATTACGAGCAGTACTTC
D gene: TRBD1; J gene: TRBJ2-2; V gene: TRBV4-2; clone size: NA; CDR3 protein: CASSQESQGLGTGELFF; CDR3 DNA: TGTGCCAGCAGCCAAGAATCACAGGGGTTGGGCACCGGGGAGCTGTTTTTT
D gene: NA; J gene: TRBJ1-1; V gene: TRBV9; clone size: few; CDR3 protein: CASTLIGDTEAFF; CDR3 DNA: TGTGCCAGCACCCTCATAGGTGACACTGAAGCTTTCTTT
D gene: NA; J gene: TRBJ1-1; V gene: TRBV6-1; clone size: NA; CDR3 protein: CASSGGTGNTEAFF; CDR3 DNA: TGTGCCAGCAGTGGGGGGACGGGGAACACTGAAGCTTTCTTT
D gene: NA; J gene: TRBJ1-1; V gene: TRBV18; clone size: NA; CDR3 protein: CASSTGVQLNTEAFF; CDR3 DNA: TGTGCCAGCTCAACGGGCGTACAGTTGAACACTGAAGCTTTCTTT
D gene: TRBD1; J gene: TRBJ1-1; V gene: TRBV19; clone size: NA; CDR3 protein: CASQPRTGAANTEAFF; CDR3 DNA: TGTGCCAGTCAACCTCGGACAGGGGCGGCGAACACTGAAGCTTTCTTT
D gene: NA; J gene: TRBJ1-1; V gene: TRBV29-1; clone size: NA; CDR3 protein: CSTKQGVNTEAFF; CDR3 DNA: TGCAGCACCAAACAGGGAGTTAACACTGAAGCTTTCTTT
D gene: NA; J gene: TRBJ1-2; V gene: TRBV19; clone size: NA; CDR3 protein: CASSLADSYGYTF; CDR3 DNA: TGTGCCAGTAGTCTCGCAGACTCTTATGGCTACACCTTC
D gene: NA; J gene: TRBJ1-6; V gene: TRBV2; clone size: NA; CDR3 protein: CASSEQPRLSPLHF; CDR3 DNA: TGTGCCAGCAGTGAACAACCACGGCTATCACCCCTCCACTTT
D gene: TRBD1; J gene: TRBJ2-7; V gene: TRBV18; clone size: few; CDR3 protein: CASSPDRESYEQYF; CDR3 DNA: TGTGCCAGCTCACCGGACAGGGAATCGTACGAGCAGTACTTC
D gene: NA; J gene: TRBJ2-2; V gene: TRBV5-6; clone size: NA; CDR3 protein: CASTTLRLTGELFF; CDR3 DNA: TGTGCCAGCACAACACTAAGACTCACCGGGGAGCTGTTTTTT
D gene: NA; J gene: TRBJ1-4; V gene: TRBV7-6; clone size: NA; CDR3 protein: CASSLMGVANEKLFF; CDR3 DNA: TGTGCCAGCAGCTTAATGGGGGTGGCTAATGAAAAACTGTTTTTT
D gene: NA; J gene: TRBJ2-1; V gene: TRBV27; clone size: NA; CDR3 protein: CASKSQSRGNEQFF; CDR3 DNA: TGTGCCAGCAAATCGCAGAGCCGGGGCAATGAGCAGTTCTTC
D gene: TRBD2; J gene: TRBJ2-2; V gene: TRBV30; clone size: NA; CDR3 protein: CAWDPGLARTGELFF; CDR3 DNA: TGTGCCTGGGACCCGGGACTAGCAAGAACCGGGGAGCTGTTTTTT
D gene: NA; J gene: TRBJ1-2; V gene: TRBV19; clone size: NA; CDR3 protein: CASSRGVNYGYTF; CDR3 DNA: TGTGCCAGTAGCCGAGGGGTTAACTATGGCTACACCTTC
D gene: NA; J gene: TRBJ1-3; V gene: TRBV2; clone size: NA; CDR3 protein: CASSLGQSSGNTIYF; CDR3 DNA: TGTGCCAGCAGCCTTGGGCAGAGCTCTGGAAACACCATATATTTT
D gene: NA; J gene: TRBJ1-3; V gene: TRBV4-2; clone size: NA; CDR3 protein: CASSQNPRGGDSGNTIYF; CDR3 DNA: TGTGCCAGCAGCCAAAACCCTAGGGGGGGGGATTCTGGAAACACCATATATTTT
D gene: NA; J gene: TRBJ1-2; V gene: TRBV2; clone size: NA; CDR3 protein: CASSEVGIYGYTF; CDR3 DNA: TGTGCCAGCAGTGAAGTGGGGATCTATGGCTACACCTTC
D gene: NA; J gene: TRBJ1-1; V gene: TRBV7-8; clone size: NA; CDR3 protein: CASSSSTGQSGYTEAFF; CDR3 DNA: TGTGCCAGCAGCTCCTCGACAGGTCAATCAGGGTACACTGAAGCTTTCTTT